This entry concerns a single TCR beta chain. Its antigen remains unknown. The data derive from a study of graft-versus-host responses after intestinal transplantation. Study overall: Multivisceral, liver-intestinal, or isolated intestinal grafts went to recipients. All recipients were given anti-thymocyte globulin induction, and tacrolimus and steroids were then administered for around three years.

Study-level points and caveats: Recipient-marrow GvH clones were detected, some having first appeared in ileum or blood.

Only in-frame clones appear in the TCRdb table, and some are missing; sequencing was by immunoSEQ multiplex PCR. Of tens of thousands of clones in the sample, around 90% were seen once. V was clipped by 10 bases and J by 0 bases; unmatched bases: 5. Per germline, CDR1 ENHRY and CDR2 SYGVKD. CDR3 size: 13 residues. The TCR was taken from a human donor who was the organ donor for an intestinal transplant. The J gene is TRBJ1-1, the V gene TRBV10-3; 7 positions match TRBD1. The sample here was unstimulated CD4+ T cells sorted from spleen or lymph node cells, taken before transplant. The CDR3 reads CATLQGLNTEAFF. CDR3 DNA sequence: TGTGCCACCCTACAGGGGTTGAACACTGAAGCTTTCTTT.